These 7 T cell receptor beta chains were sequenced from one sample in a study of beta chain features in type 1 diabetes. cDNA synthesis used the whole RNA isolate, giving expressed TCRB sequences. The assay was immunoSEQ multiplex PCR, and TCRdb's table has in-frame clones only and misses some. The table includes roughly 310,000 clones, about 10% detected once. Sequencing was performed on naive CD4+ T cells from blood. The receptors derive from a woman aged 25 to 39 in good health.

The chain joins TRBV5-4 to TRBJ2-4, with D possibly TRBD1 on 6 matching bases. The length of the CDR3 is 18 residues. Germline V gene sequence: CDR1 SGHNT, CDR2 YYREEE (reference sequence). V shed 7 bases and J shed 4 bases, with 27 bases lying between them. Written as DNA, the CDR3 is TGTGCCAGCGGTTCGTACCTGGTGTCAGGGGTTCAGAAAAACATTCAGTACTTC. Translation gives CASGSYLVSGVQKNIQYF.

In its sample, this clone was seen a few times. The chain joins TRBV19 to TRBJ2-7; 9 bases match TRBD2. The J segment lost 2 bases and the V segment lost 7 bases, leaving 6 bases of the junction unmatched. The germline V gene encodes CDR1 LNHDA and CDR2 SQIVND (reference sequence). This CDR3 has 14 amino acids. The CDR3 nucleotides are TGTGCCAGTAACCCAGCGGGAGGCGCCTACGAGCAGTACTTC. Its protein product is CASNPAGGAYEQYF.

This chain links TRBV4-1 with TRBJ1-2, with 7 bases identical to TRBD1. Germline CDR1 is MGHRA and CDR2 is YSYEKL. CDR3 length equals 15 residues. With V trimmed by 5 bases and J by 0 bases, 6 bases remained unmatched. The CDR3 here is CASSGPGTANYGYTF. CDR3 coding DNA: TGCGCCAGCAGCGGGCCCGGGACAGCTAACTATGGCTACACCTTC.

The chain joins TRBV28 to TRBJ2-3; D not certain. The CDR3 is 12 residues long. V was clipped by 10 bases and J by 4 bases, with 12 bases between them. Germline V gene data show CDR1 as MDHEN and CDR2 as SYDVKM. Here the CDR3 reads CATKYYADTQYF. DNA of the CDR3: TGTGCCACCAAGTACTACGCAGATACGCAGTATTTT.

This clone has only a few counts. This chain links TRBV4-2 with TRBJ2-1, with unresolved D. V gave up 3 bases and J gave up 9 bases, with 12 bases separating them. Germline V gene lookup returns CDR1 LGHNA and CDR2 YNFKEQ. The CDR3 covers 13 residues. CDR3 DNA: TGTGCCAGCAGCCAGGTAGGAGCGATTGAGCAGTTCTTC. Protein: CASSQVGAIEQFF.

The V and J genes are TRBV18 and TRBJ2-7, with 7 bases fitting TRBD2. The CDR3 spans 15 residues. Germline V CDR1 and CDR2: KGHSH, LQKENI. Trimming took 3 bases from V and 5 from J; bases not matched to a gene: 10. CDR3 in amino acids: CASSPAGGNDHEQYF. The DNA of the CDR3 is TGTGCCAGCTCACCGGCCGGGGGGAACGATCACGAGCAGTACTTC.

This clone was counted between two and nine times. The chain employs TRBV27 and TRBJ2-7; D unclear. Trimming took off 5 bases at V and 0 bases at J, with 11 bases between the two ends. Germline assignment: CDR1 MNHEY and CDR2 SMNVEV (reference sequence). This CDR3 has 14 amino acids. CDR3 sequence reads: CASSARRSSYEQYF. DNA of the CDR3: TGTGCCAGCAGTGCCAGAAGGAGCTCCTACGAGCAGTACTTC.